This T cell receptor (beta chain) was identified in a study of T cell changes during pregnancy in multiple sclerosis. TCRdb keeps only in-frame clones here, not all; method: immunoSEQ multiplex PCR. The sample gives about 60,000 clones, more than 85% of which show up once; over 0.8% is in the top ten. The V gene's germline CDR1 is MNHEY and CDR2 SVGAGI. This CDR3 has 14 amino acids. V trimming: 2 bases; J trimming: 13 bases; junction bases outside the gene matches: 6. The sample here was peripheral blood, taken in the first trimester of pregnancy. The chain employs TRBV6-5 and TRBJ2-1; TRBD2 aligns across 12 bases. The clonotype comes from a female donor with multiple sclerosis, enrolled in a pregnancy study. This CDR3 reads CASSYRGLAGPQFF. As DNA, the CDR3 is TGTGCCAGCAGTTACAGGGGACTAGCGGGCCCCCAGTTCTTC.